A selection of T cell receptor beta chains follows, all from one sample in a study of CD8 T cells in Susac syndrome. MiXCR, applied by TCRdb to the immunoSEQ multiplex PCR reads, yields one record per CDR3 protein. The table records about 150,000 distinct CDR3 sequences, approximately 93% of them present only once. What was sequenced was CD8+ T cells from PBMCs. The receptors were sampled from a human donor with multiple sclerosis. Both conserved end residues are part of each CDR3. The D gene is left open where the match is weak. Size tells how often a clone was seen (once, few, many) or the class of an expanded clone, and some rows leave it out.

14	TRBD1	TRBV5-6	TRBJ1-2	NA	TGTGCCAGCAGTTCCGGGACAGGTCTAAATGGCTACACCTTC	CASSSGTGLNGYTF
11	NA	TRBV7-9	TRBJ2-1	NA	TGTGCCAGCAGCTTAGAAAGTGAGCAGTTCTTC	CASSLESEQFF
13	NA	TRBV27	TRBJ1-1	NA	TGTGCCAGCAGTTCAGGGACGGGCACTGAAGCTTTCTTT	CASSSGTGTEAFF
13	NA	TRBV12-3/TRBV12-4	TRBJ2-1	NA	TGTGCCAGCAACCTGGGCAGGTACAATGAGCAGTTCTTC	CASNLGRYNEQFF
14	NA	TRBV7-9	TRBJ2-7	NA	TGTGCCAGCAGCACACCCGGGACCAGGAACGAGCAGTACTTC	CASSTPGTRNEQYF
19	NA	TRBV7-9	TRBJ2-5	NA	TGTGCCAGCAGTCCGGAACAGGGAATCCAACCCAGGGGGGGAGAGACCCAGTACTTC	CASSPEQGIQPRGGETQYF
19	NA	TRBV7-8	TRBJ2-5	NA	TGTGCCAGCAGCCCTCGTTCCGGGACCTTTCGTGGGGACGAAGAGACCCAGTACTTC	CASSPRSGTFRGDEETQYF
14	NA	TRBV6-2/TRBV6-3	TRBJ1-1	NA	TGTGCCAGCAGTTCCCTCAGTGGGAAGACTGAAGCTTTCTTT	CASSSLSGKTEAFF
12	NA	TRBV4-2	TRBJ2-7	few	TGTGCCAGCAGCCAAGGAGGATACGAGCAGTACTTC	CASSQGGYEQYF
13	NA	TRBV9	TRBJ1-1	NA	TGTGCCAGCAGCGCCTCGATAAGCACTGAAGCTTTCTTT	CASSASISTEAFF
15	NA	TRBV7-9	TRBJ2-1	NA	TGTGCCAGCAGGTATCTTAGGTCCGGATCCAATGAGCAGTTCTTC	CASRYLRSGSNEQFF
13	NA	TRBV27	TRBJ1-1	NA	TGTGCCAGCAGTTTTGGGGTACAGGCTGAAGCTTTCTTT	CASSFGVQAEAFF
13	NA	TRBV6-6	TRBJ1-1	NA	TGTGCCAGCAGTGGCCCTATTTGGGGTGAAGCTTTCTTT	CASSGPIWGEAFF
14	TRBD1	TRBV6-2/TRBV6-3	TRBJ2-1	once	TGTGCCAGCGATCCCGGGACAGGGTACAATGAGCAGTTCTTC	CASDPGTGYNEQFF
16	NA	TRBV3-1	TRBJ2-3	once	TGTGCCAGCAGCCCTGAGGGGGGAGGGGCGCCGGATACGCAGTATTTT	CASSPEGGGAPDTQYF
14	NA	TRBV7-8	TRBJ1-1	NA	TGTGCCAGCAGCTTTTCCGGGACGTCGACTGAAGCTTTCTTT	CASSFSGTSTEAFF
16	NA	TRBV12-3/TRBV12-4	TRBJ2-5	NA	TGTGCCAGCAGTTTAAGCGCTAGCCCCTCCCAAGAGACCCAGTACTTC	CASSLSASPSQETQYF
15	NA	TRBV27	TRBJ2-7	NA	TGTGCCAGCACGATCGCAGGGGAAGGTCTTTACGAGCAGTACTTC	CASTIAGEGLYEQYF
13	NA	TRBV5-1	TRBJ1-2	NA	TGCGCCAGCAGCCCCGACAACAGGGTTGGCTACACCTTC	CASSPDNRVGYTF
14	NA	TRBV5-1	TRBJ2-7	NA	TGCGCCAGCAGCCCAGGAAGCTCGCCTGACGAGCAGTACTTC	CASSPGSSPDEQYF
14	NA	TRBV12-3/TRBV12-4	TRBJ2-7	once	TGTGCCAGCAGTTTAGTAGAGGGGACCTACGAGCAGTACTTC	CASSLVEGTYEQYF
20	TRBD1	TRBV27	TRBJ2-3	NA	TGTGCCAGCAGTTCGAGACAGGGGTCGCAATCGACCCCACGCACAGATACGCAGTATTTT	CASSSRQGSQSTPRTDTQYF
15	NA	TRBV15	TRBJ1-5	NA	TGTGCCACCAGCATAGGCAAGAACCCGAATCAGCCCCAGCATTTT	CATSIGKNPNQPQHF